Listed here are 21 T cell receptor beta chains from one sample, sequenced in a study of shared clonotypes between healthy human individuals. Clones were sequenced by immunoSEQ multiplex PCR, and TCRdb holds only the in-frame ones, with some missing. The profile shows some 900,000 clones, over 60% of them singletons. Specimen: memory CD4+ T cells sorted from blood. Subset of the sample: CD45RA-negative fraction. The receptors were sampled from a man between 18 and 35 years old in good health.

This chain joins TRBV6-6 and TRBJ2-7, with D perhaps TRBD1 (5 bases). The CDR3 has 15 amino acids. Trimming took off 6 bases at V and 3 bases at J, with 18 bases between the two ends. From germline, CDR1 is MNHNY and CDR2 SVGAGI (reference sequence). Here the CDR3 reads CASRPEWQGNYEQYF. CDR3 coding DNA: TGTGCCAGCAGACCTGAGTGGCAGGGCAACTACGAGCAGTACTTC.

This clone came up many times. The chain is built from TRBV15 and TRBJ1-1; a possible D gene is TRBD1 (5 bases). Trimming shortened V by 3 bases and J by 0 bases, and 17 bases separated the two germline ends. Germline V gene lookup returns CDR1 LNHNV and CDR2 YYDKDF (reference sequence). This CDR3 contains 17 residues. The CDR3 DNA is TGTGCCACCAGCAGCTCAAGACCAGACAGACTGAACACTGAAGCTTTCTTT. Amino acid sequence: CATSSSRPDRLNTEAFF.

This sequence joins TRBV4-3 and TRBJ2-2, with 8 bases that match TRBD1. There are 14 residues in the CDR3. CDR1 is LGHNA, CDR2 YSLEER, per germline. After removal of 0 bases from V and 8 bases from J, the junction contained 2 bases not matched to a gene. The CDR3 sequence is CASSQEHRGGELFF. The CDR3 DNA sequence: TGCGCCAGCAGCCAAGAGCACAGGGGGGGGGAGCTGTTTTTT.

As to this clone: With a much larger clone just one base away, this may be a read error. The chain is built from TRBV2 and TRBJ2-2; 7 positions match TRBD2. Germline trimming cut 1 base from V and 2 bases from J; bases unmatched to any gene: 1. CDR3 size: 15 residues. Germline CDR1 reads SNHLY; CDR2 reads FYNNEI. The CDR3 region is CASSEGTSNTGELFF. Written as DNA, the CDR3 is TGTGCCAGCAGTGAAGGGACTAGTAACACCGGGGAGCTGTTTTTT.

The chain recombines TRBV5-4 with TRBJ2-4; D may be TRBD1 (6 bases). The CDR3 spans 13 residues. Germline V gene sequence: CDR1 SGHNT, CDR2 YYREEE (reference sequence). V was shortened by 3 bases and J by 6 bases, with 10 bases between the two germline ends. The CDR3 sequence: CASSSQGINIQYF. CDR3 sequence (DNA): TGTGCCAGCAGCTCACAGGGAATAAACATTCAGTACTTC.

The gene calls are TRBV2 and TRBJ1-4, with a possible D match to TRBD1 (5 bases). Looked up from germline, CDR1 is SNHLY and CDR2 is FYNNEI. The CDR3 consists of 11 residues. Trimming took 8 bases from V and 10 from J, leaving 11 bases between them. This chain's CDR3 is CASGGTSKLFF. DNA of the CDR3: TGTGCCAGCGGGGGGACGTCAAAACTGTTTTTT.

This chain uses TRBV5-4 with TRBJ2-7; D gene uncertain. CDR3 length: 14 residues. Germline V gene sequence: CDR1 SGHNT, CDR2 YYREEE (reference sequence). The germline V and J ends were trimmed by 2 bases and 6 bases, with 15 bases remaining between them. CDR3 sequence reads: CASSLYGTPGEQYF. The CDR3 bases are TGTGCCAGCAGCTTATACGGAACCCCCGGCGAGCAGTACTTC. The entire variable domain, with the rest obtained from reference TRBV5-4 and TRBJ2-7, is as follows: ETGVTQSPTHLIKTRGQQVTLRCSSQSGHNTVSWYQQALGQGPQFIFQYYREEENGRGNFPPRFSGLQFPNYSSELNVNALELDDSALYLCASSLYGTPGEQYFGPGTRLTVT.

The genes are TRBV5-1 and TRBJ1-2; D gene ambiguous. Germline assignment: CDR1 SGHRS and CDR2 YFSETQ. The CDR3 length is 12 residues. Trimming removed 4 bases at V and 4 bases at J, with 8 bases between. The CDR3 sequence: CASSQESYGYTF. The DNA for the CDR3 is TGCGCCAGCAGCCAAGAGTCCTATGGCTACACCTTC.

This chain uses TRBV7-2 with TRBJ2-3, with D perhaps being TRBD1 or TRBD2 (6 bases each). CDR3 length: 14 residues. Trimming took off 1 base at V and 7 bases at J, with 12 bases between the two ends. CDR1 is SGHTA and CDR2 is FQGNSA in the germline V gene. In DNA, the CDR3 is TGTGCCAGCAGCTTAGGACCGGGGGCGAATACGCAGTATTTT. It is translated as CASSLGPGANTQYF.

This sequence joins TRBV10-3 and TRBJ2-5; the D gene is possibly TRBD2 (7 bases). The CDR3 consists of 15 residues. V was trimmed by 4 bases and J by 3 bases, leaving 15 bases between them. In germline, CDR1 is ENHRY, CDR2 SYGVKD. CDR3 sequence (DNA): TGTGCCATCAGTGCCTGGGGGAGGGGGGAAGAGACCCAGTACTTC. Residues: CAISAWGRGEETQYF.

This clone has just one count. The genes are TRBV7-2 and TRBJ2-5; 9 bases are shared with TRBD2. The CDR3 contains 15 residues. Trimming removed 5 bases from V and 9 bases from J; junction bases left unmatched: 13. The V gene's germline CDR1 is SGHTA and CDR2 FQGNSA. CDR3 bases: TGTGCCAGCAGCACCCGACTAGCGGATGCGGTGGCCCAGTACTTC. As protein: CASSTRLADAVAQYF.

The rearrangement joins TRBV27 to TRBJ1-1, with D maybe TRBD1 (6 bases). Germline V gives CDR1 MNHEY, CDR2 SMNVEV (reference sequence). This CDR3 contains 12 residues. The germline V and J ends were trimmed by 4 bases and 11 bases, with 14 bases remaining between them. CDR3 in amino acids: CASSSLQGRAFF. CDR3 in DNA: TGTGCCAGCAGTTCGTTACAGGGCAGGGCTTTCTTT.

The chain uses TRBV10-3 and TRBJ1-3, with D possibly TRBD1 on 5 matching bases. Per germline, CDR1 ENHRY and CDR2 SYGVKD. The CDR3 has 15 amino acids. V was trimmed by 7 bases and J by 0 bases, leaving 13 bases between them. The CDR3 nucleotides read TGTGCCATCACTCGAGCAGGGAGCTCTGGAAACACCATATATTTT. This translates into CAITRAGSSGNTIYF.

The rearrangement joins TRBV29-1 to TRBJ1-2; D is possibly TRBD1 (5 bases). From germline, CDR1 is SQVTM and CDR2 ANQGSEA. The CDR3 has 16 amino acids. The V end was cut by 7 bases, the J end by 6 bases, with 27 bases between. The CDR3 spells CSALPTSQGGRHGYTF. CDR3 DNA sequence: TGCAGCGCACTTCCCACCTCTCAGGGAGGCAGGCATGGCTACACCTTC.

This clone was detected once. The rearrangement joins TRBV2 to TRBJ1-2; possible D gene TRBD1, 5 bases. Germline V CDR1 and CDR2: SNHLY, FYNNEI. This CDR3 region has 14 residues. The V end was cut by 1 base, the J end by 5 bases, with 11 bases between. The CDR3 DNA sequence: TGTGCCAGCAGTGAAGGACAGTGGACGTATGGCTACACCTTC. This codes for CASSEGQWTYGYTF.

J is TRBJ2-1 and V is TRBV9, with a weak D call TRBD1 (5 bases). Trimming cost V 4 bases and J 5 bases, with 22 bases left between them. In germline, CDR1 is SGDLS, CDR2 YYNGEE. The CDR3 consists of 17 residues. The CDR3 region has the DNA TGTGCCAGCAGCCGACAGATGATAGGAACCGGTAACAATGAGCAGTTCTTC. This encodes CASSRQMIGTGNNEQFF.

The chain has TRBV28 and TRBJ1-4; D possibly corresponds to TRBD1 (6 bases). Germline values: CDR1 MDHEN, CDR2 SYDVKM. V lost 5 bases, J lost 8 bases, and 15 bases lay in between. The CDR3 has 14 residues. The CDR3 DNA reads TGTGCCAGCAGTCGGGGGCTGAGAGGGGAAAAACTGTTTTTT. It encodes CASSRGLRGEKLFF.

About this clone itself: A read error is likely here: a far larger clone is one base away. The chain has TRBV6-4 and TRBJ2-1, with unresolved D. CDR3 length: 11 residues. With 8 bases removed from V and 2 bases from J, the gap between germline ends came to 4 bases. Germline assignment: CDR1 MRHNA and CDR2 SNTAGT. In DNA form, the CDR3 reads TGTGCCAGCGGGACCTACAATGAGCAGTTCTTC. Encoded protein: CASGTYNEQFF.

This clone was seen only a few times. The chain joins TRBV7-2 to TRBJ2-3; TRBD2 matches 10 bases. Germline CDR1 is SGHTA and CDR2 is FQGNSA. The CDR3 loop spans 15 amino acids. The ends lost 4 bases at V and 4 bases at J; junction bases unmatched: 5. The chain's CDR3 is CASSSFGLAADTQYF. The CDR3 coding sequence is TGTGCCAGCAGCTCCTTCGGACTAGCGGCAGATACGCAGTATTTT.

The chain joins TRBV5-1 to TRBJ2-2; the D call may be TRBD1 or TRBD2 (5 bases each). Germline V lookup: CDR1 SGHRS, CDR2 YFSETQ. The V gene lost 2 bases and the J gene lost 4 bases, with 15 bases spanning the gap. The CDR3 runs to 16 residues. The CDR3 DNA reads TGCGCCAGCAGCTTAAACGGGGCAATGGGCACCGGGGAGCTGTTTTTT. This sequence encodes CASSLNGAMGTGELFF.

The chain recombines TRBV5-1 with TRBJ2-7, with TRBD1 identical over 10 bases. The junction had 4 bases not matched to a gene; V was cut back by 2 bases and J by 5 bases. The germline gives CDR1 SGHRS, CDR2 YFSETQ. The CDR3 contains 14 residues. The DNA for the CDR3 is TGCGCCAGCAGCTTCCCGGGACAGGGGAACGAGCAGTACTTC. Protein: CASSFPGQGNEQYF.